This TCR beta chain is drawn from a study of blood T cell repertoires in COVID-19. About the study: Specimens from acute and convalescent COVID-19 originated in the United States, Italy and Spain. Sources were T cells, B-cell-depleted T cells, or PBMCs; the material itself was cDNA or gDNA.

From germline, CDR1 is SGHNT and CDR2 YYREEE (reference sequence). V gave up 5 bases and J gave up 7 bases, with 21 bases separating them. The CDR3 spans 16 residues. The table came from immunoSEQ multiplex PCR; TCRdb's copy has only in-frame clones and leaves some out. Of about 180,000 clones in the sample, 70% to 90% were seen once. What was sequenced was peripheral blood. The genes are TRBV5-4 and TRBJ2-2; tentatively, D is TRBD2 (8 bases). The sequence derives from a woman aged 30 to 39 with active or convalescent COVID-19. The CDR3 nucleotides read TGTGCCAGCAGACATCACCGGGACAGCGGGGGCGGGGAGCTGTTTTTT. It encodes CASRHHRDSGGGELFF.